This TCR beta chain emerged from a study of a mutant IDH1 vaccine in newly diagnosed glioma. The wider study: Vaccination was launched 4-6 weeks after radiotherapy alone, or with temozolomide cycles. The study, taken as a whole, reports: Among patients, around 95% showed immune responses induced by the vaccine.

Only in-frame clones appear in the TCRdb table, and some are missing; sequencing was by immunoSEQ multiplex PCR. The sample has roughly 43,000 clones, approximately 88% seen once. Remarks on this clone: No antigen is known for it.

The CDR3 length is 14 residues. The ends were cut back, 4 bases at V and 7 bases at J, with 14 bases in the middle. Germline CDR1 reads MNHNS; CDR2 reads SASEGT. Time point of the sample: week 23, last vaccination. Every vaccine dose comprised 300 ug of mutant IDH1 20-mer peptide plus topical imiquimod. The receptor comes from a woman under 30 with glioma. Some clones in this sample may be carry-over from other donors' samples. The chain joins TRBV6-1 to TRBJ1-5; D may be TRBD1 (6 bases). The sample consisted of PBMCs, taken from a glioma patient whose treatment included an IDH1 peptide vaccine. DNA for the CDR3: TGTGCCAGCAGTGGGCTCAGGGGAGTGCAGCCCCAGCATTTT. This codes for CASSGLRGVQPQHF.